This TCR beta chain is from a study of human T cells and chemical hapten exposure. Study information: Across samples, TCR yields varied, mostly owing to small differences in pooled library volumes. Study results and limitations: TCRs at a frequency above 1 in 1000 stayed unchanged with DPC sensitization.

Indicated time point: pre-sensitization, week 0. Sample treatment: therapeutic diphenylcyclopropenone sensitization with weekly scalp DPC. This clonotype was observed many times. Its cognate antigen is unknown. MiXCR, run by TCRdb on the RACE reads, gives a single entry per CDR3 protein. The sample holds some 45,000 distinct CDR3 sequences; 9.5% to 15% are singletons and the top ten take roughly 5.7%. V lost 7 bases and J 0 bases, leaving 16 bases between the germline ends. The CDR3 is 15 residues long. The germline gives CDR1 PRHDT, CDR2 FYEKMQ (reference sequence). The sequences come from whole blood, collected in connection with sensitization to the hapten diphenylcyclopropenone (DPC). This TCR came from a woman in her twenties or thirties with alopecia areata. Some clones in this sample may be carry-over from other donors' samples. The rearrangement links TRBV13 to TRBJ2-7, with D maybe TRBD2 (5 bases). CDR3 nucleotide sequence: TGTGCCAGCACCCTTCAGCGGTCCTACTCCTACGAGCAGTACTTC. Translation: CASTLQRSYSYEQYF.